This T cell receptor beta chain was captured in a study of cytomegalovirus exposure and HLA in healthy donors. Findings and limits, study-wide: V- and J-gene trimming in TCR beta was tied to a missense DCLRE1C variant by an analysis performed later. Sequencing artifact likely explains a cluster of highly shared sequence variants.

Use of 60 Vbeta and 13 Jbeta primers characterized the PCR. Sequenced by immunoSEQ multiplex PCR; TCRdb stores in-frame clones only, minus some. The sample records 140,000 to 150,000 clones, about 81% being singletons. V gave up 4 bases and J gave up 5 bases; unmatched junction bases: 11. This CDR3 spans 17 amino acids. CDR1 and CDR2 (germline): SGHNT, YYREEE (reference sequence). As for this clone: Its antigen remains unidentified.

The TCR originated in a man in his thirties or forties in good health and CMV-seronegative. The genes are TRBV5-4 and TRBJ2-2; 10 bases match TRBD2. The sample consisted of PBMCs. The CDR3 DNA sequence: TGTGCCAGCAGCCGGGCGGATACTAGCGGGGTAACCGGGGAGCTGTTTTTT. Protein sequence: CASSRADTSGVTGELFF.